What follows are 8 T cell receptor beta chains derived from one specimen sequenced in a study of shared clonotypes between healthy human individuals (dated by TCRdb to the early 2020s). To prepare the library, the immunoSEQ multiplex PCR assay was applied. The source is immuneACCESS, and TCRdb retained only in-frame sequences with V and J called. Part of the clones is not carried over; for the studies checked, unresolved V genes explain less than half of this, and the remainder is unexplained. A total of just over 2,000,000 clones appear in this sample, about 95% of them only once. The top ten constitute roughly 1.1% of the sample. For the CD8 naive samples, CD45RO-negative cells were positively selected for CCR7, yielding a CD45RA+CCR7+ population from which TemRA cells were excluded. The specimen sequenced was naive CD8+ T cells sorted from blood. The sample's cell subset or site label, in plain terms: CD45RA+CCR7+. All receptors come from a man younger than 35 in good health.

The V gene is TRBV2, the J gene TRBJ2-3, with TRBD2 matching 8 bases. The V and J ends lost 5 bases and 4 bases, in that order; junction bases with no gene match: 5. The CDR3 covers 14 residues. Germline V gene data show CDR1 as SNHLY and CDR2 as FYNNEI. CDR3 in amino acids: CASSPRGGADTQYF. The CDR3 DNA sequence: TGTGCCAGCAGTCCACGGGGGGGCGCAGATACGCAGTATTTT.

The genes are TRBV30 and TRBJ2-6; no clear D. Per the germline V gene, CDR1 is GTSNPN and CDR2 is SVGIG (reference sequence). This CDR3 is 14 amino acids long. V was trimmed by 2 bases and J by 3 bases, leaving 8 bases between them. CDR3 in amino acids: CAWSWGGGANVLTF. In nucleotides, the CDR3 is TGTGCCTGGAGTTGGGGTGGTGGGGCCAACGTCCTGACTTTC.

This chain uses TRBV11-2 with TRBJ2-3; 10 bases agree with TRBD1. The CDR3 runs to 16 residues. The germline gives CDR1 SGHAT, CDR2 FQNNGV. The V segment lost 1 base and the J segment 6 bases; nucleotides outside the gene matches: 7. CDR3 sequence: CASSLGAGTGVDTQYF. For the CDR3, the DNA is TGTGCCAGCAGCTTAGGCGCCGGGACAGGGGTGGATACGCAGTATTTT.

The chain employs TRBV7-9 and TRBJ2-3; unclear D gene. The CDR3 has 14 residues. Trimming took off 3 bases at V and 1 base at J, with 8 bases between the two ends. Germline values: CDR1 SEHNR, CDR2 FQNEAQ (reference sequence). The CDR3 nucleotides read TGTGCCAGCAGCTTTATAGTAGGCACAGATACGCAGTATTTT. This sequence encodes CASSFIVGTDTQYF.

CDR3 sequence (DNA): TGTGCCAGCAGGGACAGGGGCCAGCCCCAGCATTTT. Its protein product is CASRDRGQPQHF. The chain couples TRBV28 to TRBJ1-5, with 9 bases matching TRBD1. Losses at the gene ends were 6 bases for V and 7 bases for J; bases not matched to a gene: 1. This CDR3 region has 12 residues. The germline gives CDR1 MDHEN, CDR2 SYDVKM.

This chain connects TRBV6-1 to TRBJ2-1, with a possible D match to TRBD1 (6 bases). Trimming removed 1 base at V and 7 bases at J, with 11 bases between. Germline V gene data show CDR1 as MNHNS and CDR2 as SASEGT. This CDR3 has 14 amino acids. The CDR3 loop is CASSEGATGNEQFF. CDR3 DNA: TGTGCCAGCAGTGAAGGGGCTACAGGGAATGAGCAGTTCTTC.

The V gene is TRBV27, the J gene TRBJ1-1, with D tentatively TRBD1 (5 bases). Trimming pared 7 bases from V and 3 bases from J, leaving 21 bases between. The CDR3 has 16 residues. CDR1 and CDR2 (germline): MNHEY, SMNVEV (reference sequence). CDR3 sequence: CASMRGGWVLDTEAFF. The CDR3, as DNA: TGTGCCAGCATGCGGGGGGGATGGGTTTTGGACACTGAAGCTTTCTTT.

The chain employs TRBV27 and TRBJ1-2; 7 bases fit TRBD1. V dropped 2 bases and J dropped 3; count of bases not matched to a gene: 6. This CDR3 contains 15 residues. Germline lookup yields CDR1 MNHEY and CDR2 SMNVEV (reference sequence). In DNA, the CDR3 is TGTGCCAGCAGTTTAGGCGTCACAGGGGACTATGGCTACACCTTC. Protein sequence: CASSLGVTGDYGYTF.